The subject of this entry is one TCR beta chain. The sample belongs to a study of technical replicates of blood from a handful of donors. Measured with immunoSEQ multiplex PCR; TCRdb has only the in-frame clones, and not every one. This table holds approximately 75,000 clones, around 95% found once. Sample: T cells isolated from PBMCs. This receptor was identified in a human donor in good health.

The CDR3 DNA follows: TGCGCCAGCAGCCGGACAGGGGGCTATGGCTACACCTTC. It encodes CASSRTGGYGYTF. This rearrangement joins TRBV4-3 to TRBJ1-2, with 10 bases fitting TRBD1. The CDR3 length is 13 residues. Trimming cost V 4 bases and J 4 bases; bases outside gene matches: 0. Germline CDR1 is LGHNA and CDR2 is YSLEER.